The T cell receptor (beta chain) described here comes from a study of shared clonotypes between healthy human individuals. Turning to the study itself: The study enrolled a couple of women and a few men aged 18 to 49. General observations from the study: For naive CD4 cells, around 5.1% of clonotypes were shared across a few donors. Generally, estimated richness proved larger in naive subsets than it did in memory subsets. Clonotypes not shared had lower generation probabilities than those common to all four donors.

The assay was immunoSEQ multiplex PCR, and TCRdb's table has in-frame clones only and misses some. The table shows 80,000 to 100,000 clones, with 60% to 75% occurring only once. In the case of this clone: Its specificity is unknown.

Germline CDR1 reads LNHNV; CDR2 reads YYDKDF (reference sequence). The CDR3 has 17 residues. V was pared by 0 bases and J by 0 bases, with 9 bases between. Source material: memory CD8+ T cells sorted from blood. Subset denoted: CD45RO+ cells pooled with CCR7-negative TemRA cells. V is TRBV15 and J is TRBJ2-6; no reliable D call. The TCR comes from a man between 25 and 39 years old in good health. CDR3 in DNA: TGTGCCACCAGCAGAGATTGGCTAAGCTCTGGGGCCAACGTCCTGACTTTC. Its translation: CATSRDWLSSGANVLTF.